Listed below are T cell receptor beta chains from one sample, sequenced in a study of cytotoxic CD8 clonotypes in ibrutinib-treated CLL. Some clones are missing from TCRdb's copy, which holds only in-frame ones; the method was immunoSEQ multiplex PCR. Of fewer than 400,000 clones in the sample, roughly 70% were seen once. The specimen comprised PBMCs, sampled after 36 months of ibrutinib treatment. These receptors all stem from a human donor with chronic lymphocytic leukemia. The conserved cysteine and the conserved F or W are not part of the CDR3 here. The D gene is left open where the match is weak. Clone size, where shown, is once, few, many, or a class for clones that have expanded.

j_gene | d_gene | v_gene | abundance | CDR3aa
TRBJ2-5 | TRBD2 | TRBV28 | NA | ASSGLSGLAGSETQY
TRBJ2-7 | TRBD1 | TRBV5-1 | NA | ASRKQGRLDEQY
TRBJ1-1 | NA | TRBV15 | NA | ATSRDLDHTEAF
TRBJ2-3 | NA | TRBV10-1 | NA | ASSESRSRRDTQY
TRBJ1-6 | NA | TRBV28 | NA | ASSLGVAGSSYNSPLH
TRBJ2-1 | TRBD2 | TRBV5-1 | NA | ASSSPGTTKGNEQF
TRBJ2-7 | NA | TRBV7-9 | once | ASSLSRGPYEQY
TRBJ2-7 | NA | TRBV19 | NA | ASSILGGGEQY
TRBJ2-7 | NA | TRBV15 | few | ATSRDTGSYEQY
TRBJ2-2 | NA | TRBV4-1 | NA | ASSQGVVGELF
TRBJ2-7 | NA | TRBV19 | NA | ASSWGEAYEQY
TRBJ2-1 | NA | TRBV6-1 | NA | ASTRRYNEQF
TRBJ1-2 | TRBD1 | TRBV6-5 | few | ASSYRQGNYGYT
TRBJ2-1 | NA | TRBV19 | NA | ASSISGGEEQF
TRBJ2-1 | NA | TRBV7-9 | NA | ASFRPGGPYNEQF
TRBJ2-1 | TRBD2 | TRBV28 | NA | ASSFLLAGEGNEQF